Below, 29 T cell receptor beta chains from the same sample are listed, as sequenced in a study of cytomegalovirus exposure and HLA in healthy donors. With 60 Vbeta and 13 Jbeta primers, the PCR was carried out. Sequencing used immunoSEQ multiplex PCR; TCRdb keeps in-frame clones, though not all of them. The sample lists over 110,000 clones; 78% were seen once. Material for sequencing was PBMCs. Every receptor here comes from a woman between 40 and 50 years old in good health and CMV-seropositive.

The chain joins TRBV28 to TRBJ1-1; 9 nucleotides line up with TRBD1. CDR3 length: 13 residues. The germline V gene encodes CDR1 MDHEN and CDR2 SYDVKM. J gave up 2 bases and V 8 bases, and 3 bases lay outside the gene matches. The CDR3 region has the DNA TGTGCCAGCCGGGGACAGGGAAACACTGAAGCTTTCTTT. This sequence encodes CASRGQGNTEAFF.

This clone has just one count. The chain uses TRBV7-8 and TRBJ2-7; weak D call: TRBD1 (6 bases). This CDR3 has 12 residues. The germline CDR1 and CDR2 sequences are SGHVS and FQNEAQ. V gave up 5 bases and J gave up 7 bases, with 12 bases separating them. The CDR3 sequence is CASSPTGWEQYF. CDR3 in DNA: TGTGCCAGCAGCCCTACAGGGTGGGAGCAGTACTTC.

V and J are TRBV2 and TRBJ2-7, with 7 bases fitting TRBD2. V trimming: 10 bases; J trimming: 3 bases; junction bases outside the gene matches: 3. The CDR3 is 11 residues long. CDR1 is SNHLY, CDR2 FYNNEI, per germline. The chain's CDR3 is CATGLLYEQYF. In nucleotides, the CDR3 is TGTGCCACGGGACTACTCTACGAGCAGTACTTC.

V is TRBV29-1 and J is TRBJ2-3; a possible D gene is TRBD1 (6 bases). This CDR3 spans 14 amino acids. Looked up from germline, CDR1 is SQVTM and CDR2 is ANQGSEA. The germline V and J ends were trimmed by 7 bases and 3 bases, with 17 bases remaining between them. CDR3 bases: TGCAGCGCCCGTCCGGGACAAACAACAGATACGCAGTATTTT. Translated, it gives CSARPGQTTDTQYF.

The J gene is TRBJ1-2, the V gene TRBV5-4; 9 nucleotides agree with TRBD1. Trimming cost V 5 bases and J 4 bases; bases outside gene matches: 6. Germline CDR1 is SGHNT and CDR2 is YYREEE (reference sequence). This CDR3 is 14 amino acids long. The CDR3 reads CASRPQGQGYGYTF. CDR3 nucleotides: TGTGCCAGCAGACCCCAGGGACAGGGCTATGGCTACACCTTC. Variable domain in full (rest from reference TRBV5-4 and TRBJ1-2): ETGVTQSPTHLIKTRGQQVTLRCSSQSGHNTVSWYQQALGQGPQFIFQYYREEENGRGNFPPRFSGLQFPNYSSELNVNALELDDSALYLCASRPQGQGYGYTFGSGTRLTVV.

This chain joins TRBV29-1 and TRBJ2-1; D unresolved. Germline V gene lookup returns CDR1 SQVTM and CDR2 ANQGSEA. This CDR3 spans 12 amino acids. Trimming removed 4 bases from V and 6 bases from J, with 10 bases in between. DNA of the CDR3: TGCAGCGTTGTCCCCGGCGGCAATGAGCAGTTCTTC. Translated, it gives CSVVPGGNEQFF.

The genes are TRBV2 and TRBJ2-7, with TRBD2 matching 10 bases. This CDR3 spans 13 amino acids. Germline CDR1 is SNHLY and CDR2 is FYNNEI. J gave up 4 bases and V 7 bases, and 4 bases lay outside the gene matches. The DNA of the CDR3 is TGTGCCAGCACTAGCGGGAGCGTGTACGAGCAGTACTTC. Amino acid sequence: CASTSGSVYEQYF.

The V call is TRBV6-1, the J call TRBJ1-3, with D maybe TRBD1 (6 bases). Trimming removed 6 bases from V and 3 bases from J, with 12 bases in between. The germline CDR1 and CDR2 sequences are MNHNS and SASEGT. This CDR3 has 14 amino acids. CDR3 DNA sequence: TGTGCCAGCAGCCTAGGGACATTTGGAAACACCATATATTTT. Its protein product is CASSLGTFGNTIYF.

The rearrangement uses TRBV18 and TRBJ2-7; the match to TRBD2 covers 8 bases. Trimming cost V 3 bases and J 0 bases; bases outside gene matches: 7. Germline V gene sequence: CDR1 KGHSH, CDR2 LQKENI. The CDR3 covers 16 residues. For the CDR3, the DNA is TGTGCCAGCTCACCTTTTTCCGGGAGGGACTCCTACGAGCAGTACTTC. Its protein product is CASSPFSGRDSYEQYF. Supplemented by reference TRBV18 and TRBJ2-7, the full variable domain reads NAGVMQNPRHLVRRRGQEARLRCSPMKGHSHVYWYRQLPEEGLKFMVYLQKENIIDESGMPKERFSAEFPKEGPSILRIQQVVRGDSAAYFCASSPFSGRDSYEQYFGPGTRLTVT.

The genes are TRBV5-1 and TRBJ1-2, with 7 bases identical to TRBD1. The CDR3 extends over 16 amino acids. Germline V gene sequence: CDR1 SGHRS, CDR2 YFSETQ. Trimming removed 6 bases from V and 0 bases from J; junction bases left unmatched: 11. The CDR3 sequence is CASKKVAGGANYGYTF. DNA for the CDR3: TGCGCCAGCAAGAAGGTAGCAGGGGGAGCTAACTATGGCTACACCTTC.

This rearrangement joins TRBV7-9 to TRBJ2-1, with TRBD2 matching over 10 bases. This CDR3 is 14 amino acids long. The V gene end was trimmed by 1 base and the J gene end by 15 bases; junction bases not matched to a gene: 9. The germline CDR1 and CDR2 sequences are SEHNR and FQNEAQ (reference sequence). CDR3 in amino acids: CASSLVGTSVLGFF. The CDR3 DNA follows: TGTGCCAGCAGCTTAGTTGGGACTAGCGTTTTGGGGTTCTTC.

This chain joins TRBV28 and TRBJ2-7, with TRBD1 matching 7 bases. The CDR3 has 15 residues. Germline CDR1 is MDHEN and CDR2 is SYDVKM. V shed 7 bases, J shed 2 bases, and the junction held 11 bases outside the gene matches. CDR3 DNA sequence: TGTGCCAGCAATCCGACCGGGACAGACGCCTACGAGCAGTACTTC. This encodes CASNPTGTDAYEQYF. Variable domain in full (rest from reference TRBV28 and TRBJ2-7): DVKVTQSSRYLVKRTGEKVFLECVQDMDHENMFWYRQDPGLGLRLIYFSYDVKMKEKGDIPEGYSVSREKKERFSLILESASTNQTSMYLCASNPTGTDAYEQYFGPGTRLTVT.

This clone was detected a few times. The chain joins TRBV7-2 to TRBJ2-5; weak D call: TRBD1 (6 bases). Gene TRBJ2-7 matches the end of the DNA better, so the J call may be wrong. The CDR3 extends over 13 amino acids. Germline assignment: CDR1 SGHTA and CDR2 FQGNSA. The CDR3 DNA reads TGTGCCAGCAGCTTGGACAGTTACTACGAGCAGTACTTC. It is translated as CASSLDSYYEQYF.

Worth noting for this clone: The junction and the germline gene differ at one end; a read error may be behind it. The chain is built from TRBV7-9 and TRBJ2-7; D may be TRBD2 (5 bases). Germline assignment: CDR1 SEHNR and CDR2 FQNEAQ (reference sequence). This CDR3 is 15 amino acids long. In DNA, the CDR3 is TGTTCCAGCAGCCCCCATAGCGCGAATGAGGACGAGCAGTACTTC. Translating it yields CSSSPHSANEDEQYF. The full variable domain, its missing parts supplied by reference TRBV7-9 and TRBJ2-7, is DTGVSQNPRHKITKRGQNVTFRCDPISEHNRLYWYRQTLGQGPEFLTYFQNEAQLEKSRLLSDRFSAERPKGSFSTLEIQRTEQGDSAMYLCSSSPHSANEDEQYFGPGTRLTVT.

The genes are TRBV7-8 and TRBJ2-1, with TRBD2 matching over 9 bases. The CDR3 is 17 residues long. V was clipped by 1 base and J by 0 bases; unmatched bases: 4. In germline, CDR1 is SGHVS, CDR2 FQNEAQ. The CDR3 loop is CASSLGGSGSSYNEQFF. In DNA, the CDR3 is TGTGCCAGCAGCTTAGGAGGTAGCGGGAGCTCCTACAATGAGCAGTTCTTC.

In this sample, this clone turned up once. V is TRBV28 and J is TRBJ1-5, with D maybe TRBD1 (6 bases). Trimming left V 7 bases short and J 4 bases short, with 17 bases between. CDR3 size: 15 residues. Germline lookup yields CDR1 MDHEN and CDR2 SYDVKM. DNA for the CDR3: TGTGCCAGCATCAATACGGACAGTCCTAATCAGCCCCAGCATTTT. Its translation is CASINTDSPNQPQHF.

The genes are TRBV19 and TRBJ2-1; 9 nucleotides align to TRBD2. Germline CDR1 LNHDA, CDR2 SQIVND (reference sequence). This CDR3 contains 15 residues. With 3 bases clipped from V and 4 bases from J, the junction kept 4 bases outside the gene matches. CDR3 amino acids: CASSITSGPYNEQFF. The CDR3 DNA reads as TGTGCCAGTAGTATTACTAGCGGGCCTTACAATGAGCAGTTCTTC.

CDR3 sequence (DNA): TGTGCCAGCAGCGCAGGCAAGGGGGCGCGTAGCAATCAGCCCCAGCATTTT. Residues: CASSAGKGARSNQPQHF. The V and J genes are TRBV7-2 and TRBJ1-5; 7 bases match TRBD1. Germline lookup yields CDR1 SGHTA and CDR2 FQGNSA. V trimming: 5 bases; J trimming: 0 bases; junction bases outside the gene matches: 10. The CDR3 runs 17 residues.

This clone came up a few times. The rearrangement links TRBV28 to TRBJ1-2; TRBD1 is a possible D gene (5 bases). Per the germline V gene, CDR1 is MDHEN and CDR2 is SYDVKM. V was cut by 4 bases and J by 5 bases, with 11 bases left in between. The CDR3 contains 13 residues. CDR3 sequence: CASSYQGGYGYTF. The CDR3 DNA sequence: TGTGCCAGCAGTTATCAGGGTGGTTATGGCTACACCTTC.

This clone was seen only a few times. V usage is TRBV5-1 and J usage is TRBJ1-5; TRBD1 is a possible D gene (5 bases). CDR3 length: 14 residues. Germline V CDR1 and CDR2: SGHRS, YFSETQ. V was shortened by 0 bases and J by 10 bases, with 14 bases between the two germline ends. CDR3 nucleotide sequence: TGCGCCAGCAGCTTGGCGCCAGGGCATCTCCCCCAGCATTTT. Protein: CASSLAPGHLPQHF.

This clone was found once. The CDR3 DNA sequence: TGCGCCAGCAGCCAAGAGAATACGGGAATTGGGCAGTACTTC. This sequence encodes CASSQENTGIGQYF. This chain uses TRBV4-1 with TRBJ2-5; maybe TRBD2 (5 bases). Germline CDR1 MGHRA, CDR2 YSYEKL. Trimming removed 0 bases at V and 11 bases at J, with 16 bases between. The length of the CDR3 is 14 residues.

The chain recombines TRBV7-3 with TRBJ1-1; possible D gene TRBD1, 6 bases. The CDR3 consists of 13 residues. V lost 5 bases, J lost 5 bases, and 12 bases lay in between. Germline V gene lookup returns CDR1 SGHTA and CDR2 FQGTGA. The CDR3 nucleotides read TGTGCCAGCAGCCTAAGACAGGAAACTGAAGCTTTCTTT. It yields the protein CASSLRQETEAFF.

A remark on this clone: Likely a read error: the CDR3 ends without its conserved phenylalanine or tryptophan. The J gene is TRBJ1-2, the V gene TRBV4-1; TRBD1 agrees at 8 bases. Germline values: CDR1 MGHRA, CDR2 YSYEKL. The CDR3 totals 16 residues. V dropped 0 bases and J dropped 4; count of bases not matched to a gene: 7. This chain's CDR3 is CASSQEWQGAGYGYTL. Here the CDR3 DNA reads TGCGCCAGCAGCCAAGAATGGCAGGGGGCGGGCTATGGCTACACCCTC.

The chain uses TRBV29-1 and TRBJ1-2; D ambiguous. The CDR3 contains 13 residues. CDR1 is SQVTM, CDR2 ANQGSEA, per germline. Trimming shortened V by 4 bases and J by 2 bases, and 11 bases separated the two germline ends. The CDR3 DNA follows: TGCAGCGTTGGAGCGGGGAACAACTATGGCTACACCTTC. Protein sequence: CSVGAGNNYGYTF.

The chain couples TRBV29-1 to TRBJ2-1; D might be TRBD2 (5 bases). Germline V gives CDR1 SQVTM, CDR2 ANQGSEA. This CDR3 is built from 11 residues. Trimming cost V 6 bases and J 10 bases, with 13 bases left between them. The CDR3 region has the DNA TGCAGCGTGACCATCTCGGGGGAGCAGTTCTTC. It codes for CSVTISGEQFF.

A note on this clone: The germline gene is not matched at one end of the junction; a read error may be the cause. The chain uses TRBV20-1 and TRBJ2-5, with a tentative D call TRBD1 (6 bases). This CDR3 has 11 amino acids. Germline V CDR1 and CDR2: DFQATT, SNEGSKA (reference sequence). The CDR3 sequence: CSARGQLSEYF. For the CDR3, the DNA is TGCAGTGCCAGAGGACAGCTTTCTGAGTACTTC.

V gene TRBV7-8 combines with J gene TRBJ2-7, with 10 positions matching TRBD1. The CDR3 runs to 15 residues. The germline gives CDR1 SGHVS, CDR2 FQNEAQ. V trimming: 4 bases; J trimming: 2 bases; junction bases outside the gene matches: 5. The CDR3 nucleotides are TGTGCCAGCAGCTCCCCCGGGACAGGGGCCTACGAGCAGTACTTC. It is translated as CASSSPGTGAYEQYF.

As for this clone: The junction differs from germline at one of its ends, possibly a read error. V gene TRBV11-2 combines with J gene TRBJ2-7; a possible D gene is TRBD1 (5 bases). CDR1 and CDR2 from the germline V gene are SGHAT and FQNNGV. The CDR3 is made up of 15 amino acids. Written as DNA, the CDR3 is TGTGCCAGCAGCTTATTCGCTTCGGCAGGGCTAACCCCCTCCTTC. As protein: CASSLFASAGLTPSF.

The chain's CDR3 is CASSGGIYEQYF. The CDR3 coding sequence is TGTGCCAGCAGTGGAGGGATCTACGAGCAGTACTTC. V gene TRBV2 combines with J gene TRBJ2-7; D may be TRBD2 (5 bases). Looked up from germline, CDR1 is SNHLY and CDR2 is FYNNEI. With 4 bases removed from V and 3 bases from J, the gap between germline ends came to 7 bases. This CDR3 has 12 amino acids.